One sample yielded the 32 T cell receptor beta chains listed below, sequenced in a study of control samples from healthy donors and cancer patients (dated by TCRdb to 2020 to 2021). The method behind the library was the immunoSEQ multiplex PCR assay. Drawn from immuneACCESS, this table holds only the in-frame rearrangements with V and J called that TCRdb kept. Clones are partly lost; checked studies trace under half to an unresolved V gene and leave the rest unexplained. The sample records around 90,000 clones, more than 75% of which are singletons. Approximately 2.1% of the sample comes from the top ten. The material sequenced was blood. These receptor sequences come from a middle-aged woman in good health.

The gene calls are TRBV12-5 and TRBJ1-5; no clear D. Deletions cut 1 base from V and 5 bases from J, with 6 bases between. This CDR3 is 13 amino acids long. Looked up from germline, CDR1 is LGHNT and CDR2 is FRNRAP. The DNA of the CDR3 is TGTGCTAGTGGTTTGGATGGGTATCAGCCCCAGCATTTT. Protein sequence: CASGLDGYQPQHF.

The chain is built from TRBV21-1 and TRBJ1-6; the DNA was not used to check the table's D call, TRBD1. TRBV21-1 is tagged as a pseudogene. The CDR3 has 14 amino acids. CDR3 protein: CANRDGHYNSPLHF. CDR3 DNA sequence: TGTGCCAACAGGGACGGACACTATAATTCACCCCTCCACTTT.

The V call is TRBV5-4, the J call TRBJ2-1, with D hard to call. Trimming took off 1 base at V and 6 bases at J, with 11 bases between the two ends. The CDR3 runs 14 residues. Germline CDR1 is SGHNT and CDR2 is YYREEE (reference sequence). CDR3 protein: CASSLMGQLNEQFF. As DNA, the CDR3 is TGTGCCAGCAGCTTGATGGGCCAGCTCAATGAGCAGTTCTTC.

V is TRBV12-5 and J is TRBJ2-1, with D unresolved. From germline, CDR1 is LGHNT and CDR2 FRNRAP. The CDR3 has 15 amino acids. Between the trimmed V and J ends, which lost 4 bases and 6 bases, there was a span of 16 bases. The CDR3 here is CASGSSRSPLNEQFF. The DNA of the CDR3 is TGTGCTAGTGGTTCGTCCCGATCGCCCCTCAATGAGCAGTTCTTC.

The V call is TRBV7-2, the J call TRBJ2-1, with TRBD2 as a possible D gene (6 bases). The ends were cut back, 0 bases at V and 0 bases at J, with 18 bases in the middle. Looked up from germline, CDR1 is SGHTA and CDR2 is FQGNSA. The CDR3 covers 19 residues. CDR3 in amino acids: CASSLAIRTTPGSYNEQFF. CDR3 in DNA: TGTGCCAGCAGCTTAGCGATCCGGACTACCCCTGGCTCCTACAATGAGCAGTTCTTC. Combining the CDR3 with reference TRBV7-2 and TRBJ2-1 gives the whole variable domain GAGVSQSPSNKVTEKGKDVELRCDPISGHTALYWYRQSLGQGLEFLIYFQGNSAPDKSGLPSDRFSAERTGGSVSTLTIQRTQQEDSAVYLCASSLAIRTTPGSYNEQFFGPGTRLTVL.

The chain joins TRBV4-1 to TRBJ2-5; D might be TRBD1 or TRBD2, each matching 5 bases. The ends were cut back, 1 base at V and 7 bases at J, with 13 bases in the middle. The CDR3 contains 14 residues. Germline V gives CDR1 MGHRA, CDR2 YSYEKL. The DNA of the CDR3 is TGCGCCAGCAGCCAAGTGGAAGGGGCGGGGACCCAGTACTTC. This sequence encodes CASSQVEGAGTQYF.

The J gene is TRBJ2-7, the V gene TRBV2; 8 positions agree with TRBD1. The V gene end was trimmed by 7 bases and the J gene end by 2 bases; junction bases not matched to a gene: 7. Germline V gene lookup returns CDR1 SNHLY and CDR2 FYNNEI. This CDR3 comprises 14 residues. The CDR3 spells CASISRGLPYEQYF. Written as DNA, the CDR3 is TGTGCCAGCATTTCCAGGGGGCTCCCCTACGAGCAGTACTTC.

V and J are TRBV27 and TRBJ2-3; D not certain. V was clipped by 7 bases and J by 1 base, with 9 bases between them. Germline V gene sequence: CDR1 MNHEY, CDR2 SMNVEV (reference sequence). CDR3 size: 13 residues. Here the CDR3 DNA reads TGTGCCAGCAAGCCCAAGCGCACAGATACGCAGTATTTT. This translates into CASKPKRTDTQYF.

The chain carries TRBV28 and TRBJ1-1; D is possibly TRBD1 (5 bases). The CDR3 runs to 15 residues. Trimming removed 4 bases from V and 0 bases from J, with 12 bases in between. CDR1 and CDR2 from the germline V gene are MDHEN and SYDVKM. The CDR3 DNA follows: TGTGCCAGCAGTTCCGCAGGGACGGTGAACACTGAAGCTTTCTTT. It yields the protein CASSSAGTVNTEAFF. Full variable domain (rest looked up from reference TRBV28 and TRBJ1-1): DVKVTQSSRYLVKRTGEKVFLECVQDMDHENMFWYRQDPGLGLRLIYFSYDVKMKEKGDIPEGYSVSREKKERFSLILESASTNQTSMYLCASSSAGTVNTEAFFGQGTRLTVV.

This clone was observed once. The rearrangement uses TRBV9 and TRBJ1-2; D remains unclear. V was trimmed by 4 bases and J by 3 bases, leaving 16 bases between them. This CDR3 is built from 15 residues. Per the germline V gene, CDR1 is SGDLS and CDR2 is YYNGEE. The CDR3 loop reads CASSPRPRRDYGYTF. Here the CDR3 DNA reads TGTGCCAGCAGCCCTCGACCCCGTAGGGACTATGGCTACACCTTC. Filled out from reference TRBV9 and TRBJ1-2, the complete variable domain reads DSGVTQTPKHLITATGQRVTLRCSPRSGDLSVYWYQQSLDQGLQFLIQYYNGEERAKGNILERFSAQQFPDLHSELNLSSLELGDSALYFCASSPRPRRDYGYTFGSGTRLTVV.

The J gene is TRBJ2-7, the V gene TRBV10-3; the D gene is possibly TRBD2 (5 bases). In germline, CDR1 is ENHRY, CDR2 SYGVKD. V lost 6 bases, J lost 3 bases, and 15 bases lay in between. The CDR3 contains 14 residues. CDR3 loop: CAIRSDGIYYEQYF. The DNA of the CDR3 is TGTGCCATCAGATCGGACGGGATTTACTACGAGCAGTACTTC.

A note on this clone: The missing conserved phenylalanine or tryptophan at the end of this CDR3 makes a read error likely. The DNA is omitted, as the CDR3 cannot be located on it reliably, and the CDR3 follows TCRdb's listing. This chain links TRBV9 with TRBJ1-1. Germline V gene sequence: CDR1 SGDLS, CDR2 YYNGEE. The CDR3 has 10 amino acids, counting both end residues. CDR3 in amino acids: CASSVVGDIA.

This clone was counted a single time. The chain uses TRBV5-1 and TRBJ1-3, with TRBD1 as a possible D gene (6 bases). This CDR3 comprises 15 residues. V was clipped by 2 bases and J by 2 bases, with 11 bases between them. Looked up from germline, CDR1 is SGHRS and CDR2 is YFSETQ. The CDR3 bases are TGCGCCAGCAGCTTTCAAGGGGGACCTGGAAACACCATATATTTT. It is translated as CASSFQGGPGNTIYF.

The V call is TRBV2, the J call TRBJ2-3, with D perhaps matching TRBD1 or TRBD2 (7 bases each). The germline V gene encodes CDR1 SNHLY and CDR2 FYNNEI. The CDR3 has 14 amino acids. Trimming took 6 bases from V and 5 from J, leaving 15 bases between them. This CDR3 is CASRGGQGGDTQYF. DNA for the CDR3: TGTGCCAGCAGGGGAGGGCAGGGGGGAGATACGCAGTATTTT.

The genes are TRBV19 and TRBJ1-5; D remains unclear. The CDR3 is 13 amino acids. The V gene's germline CDR1 is LNHDA and CDR2 SQIVND (reference sequence). V lost 7 bases and J 0 bases, leaving 7 bases between the germline ends. DNA of the CDR3: TGTGCCAGTATGGGTAATAGCAATCAGCCCCAGCATTTT. The encoded protein is CASMGNSNQPQHF.

This clone has more than one count but fewer than ten. The chain links TRBV4-1 to TRBJ2-1, with D uncertain. Trimming took off 4 bases at V and 6 bases at J, with 10 bases between the two ends. The CDR3 covers 13 residues. The V gene's germline CDR1 is MGHRA and CDR2 YSYEKL. CDR3 loop: CASSPVMRNEQFF. The CDR3 DNA reads TGCGCCAGCAGCCCGGTGATGCGCAATGAGCAGTTCTTC.

This chain connects TRBV10-1 to TRBJ2-2, with D tentatively TRBD1 or TRBD2 (5 bases each). Germline values: CDR1 WNHNN, CDR2 SYGVQD (reference sequence). This CDR3 is 12 amino acids long. The ends were cut back, 8 bases at V and 4 bases at J, with 8 bases in the middle. This chain's CDR3 is CASRDGTGELFF. CDR3 in DNA: TGCGCCAGCCGGGACGGCACCGGGGAGCTGTTTTTT.

The chain joins TRBV6-2 or TRBV6-3 to TRBJ2-1; D perhaps matches TRBD1 (5 bases). The germline CDR1 and CDR2 sequences are MNHEY and SVGEGT. V lost 5 bases to trimming and J lost 5 bases, with 13 bases between them. The CDR3 is made up of 14 amino acids. CDR3 bases: TGTGCCAGCAGTCAACACCTCAGGGACAATGAGCAGTTCTTC. Protein: CASSQHLRDNEQFF.

The chain combines TRBV2 with TRBJ2-4; a possible D gene is TRBD2 (5 bases). The CDR3 runs to 12 residues. The V end was cut by 11 bases, the J end by 9 bases, with 17 bases between. Germline assignment: CDR1 SNHLY and CDR2 FYNNEI. CDR3 sequence: CAAGPDWTIQYF. CDR3 nucleotides: TGTGCCGCCGGGCCGGACTGGACCATTCAGTACTTC.

This chain links TRBV9 with TRBJ2-3; 9 bases are a match to TRBD2. The CDR3 extends over 16 amino acids. Germline trimming cut 0 bases from V and 4 bases from J; bases unmatched to any gene: 6. In germline, CDR1 is SGDLS, CDR2 YYNGEE. The CDR3 DNA reads as TGTGCCAGCAGCGTAGAGGGTAGCGGGGGCGCAGATACGCAGTATTTT. This gives the protein CASSVEGSGGADTQYF. Using reference TRBV9 and TRBJ2-3 for the parts outside the CDR3, the full variable domain is DSGVTQTPKHLITATGQRVTLRCSPRSGDLSVYWYQQSLDQGLQFLIQYYNGEERAKGNILERFSAQQFPDLHSELNLSSLELGDSALYFCASSVEGSGGADTQYFGPGTRLTVL.

This chain joins TRBV7-2 and TRBJ2-3; 13 bases align to TRBD2. CDR1 is SGHTA and CDR2 is FQGNSA in the germline V gene. Trimming took 4 bases from V and 3 from J; bases not matched to a gene: 13. The CDR3 is 19 residues long. In DNA form, the CDR3 reads TGTGCCAGCAGCTCCCGGACTAGCGGGGGTGGGGGGATAACAGATACGCAGTATTTT. Its protein is CASSSRTSGGGGITDTQYF.

The chain is built from TRBV29-1 and TRBJ2-7; the D is unclear. The ends were cut back, 5 bases at V and 3 bases at J, with 14 bases in the middle. The V gene's germline CDR1 is SQVTM and CDR2 ANQGSEA. CDR3 length equals 13 residues. The CDR3 reads CSVRAFGDYEQYF. CDR3 bases: TGCAGCGTTCGTGCCTTTGGGGACTACGAGCAGTACTTC.

The chain has TRBV9 and TRBJ1-2; unclear D gene. Trimming took 1 base from V and 1 from J, leaving 11 bases between them. This CDR3 is 15 amino acids long. The V gene's germline CDR1 is SGDLS and CDR2 YYNGEE. This chain's CDR3 is CASSVLYSGNYGYTF. Written as DNA, the CDR3 is TGTGCCAGCAGCGTATTATACAGTGGTAACTATGGCTACACCTTC.

V and J are TRBV3-1 (or the pseudogene TRBV3-2) and TRBJ2-3; weak D call: TRBD1 (5 bases). V was pared by 6 bases and J by 4 bases, with 8 bases between. Germline V gene sequence: CDR1 LGHDT, CDR2 YNNKEL (reference sequence). The length of the CDR3 is 12 residues. CDR3 DNA sequence: TGTGCCAGCAGTTGCAGGGCAGATACGCAGTATTTT. The encoded protein is CASSCRADTQYF.

The CDR3: CASSKTGDLGAQYF. For the CDR3, the DNA is TGTGCCAGCAGTAAAACAGGGGACCTTGGGGCCCAGTACTTC. The V call is TRBV6-2 or TRBV6-3, the J call TRBJ2-5; 7 bases are shared with TRBD1. The germline V gene has CDR1 MNHEY and CDR2 SVGEGT. V trimming: 5 bases; J trimming: 9 bases; junction bases outside the gene matches: 12. CDR3 length: 14 amino acids.

The CDR3 region has the DNA TGTGCCAGCAGCCCCACAGAAGGCTATGGCTACACCTTC. It encodes CASSPTEGYGYTF. V and J are TRBV6-5 and TRBJ1-2; D unresolved. Germline CDR1 MNHEY, CDR2 SVGAGI. The germline V and J ends were trimmed by 6 bases and 4 bases, with 12 bases remaining between them. The CDR3 covers 13 residues.

The V call is TRBV12-3 or TRBV12-4, the J call TRBJ1-2, with D hard to call. The germline V and J ends were trimmed by 8 bases and 9 bases, with 7 bases remaining between them. There are 9 residues in the CDR3. The CDR3: CASLPCYTF. CDR3 coding DNA: TGTGCCAGCCTGCCCTGCTACACCTTC.

The J gene is TRBJ1-6, the V gene TRBV3-1 (or the pseudogene TRBV3-2), with a possible D match to TRBD1 (6 bases). The CDR3 covers 18 residues. Deletions cut 0 bases from V and 3 bases from J, with 15 bases between. Germline V gene data show CDR1 as LGHDT and CDR2 as YNNKEL (reference sequence). The CDR3: CASSQEGARTDYNSPLHF. DNA for the CDR3: TGTGCCAGCAGCCAAGAGGGTGCGAGGACAGACTATAATTCACCCCTCCACTTT.

The rearrangement joins TRBV24-1 to TRBJ1-5, with 9 bases matching TRBD1. The CDR3 spans 15 residues. Unmatched junction bases numbered 4, after V lost 4 bases and J lost 4 bases. Germline CDR1 and CDR2: KGHDR and SFDVKD. The CDR3 loop is CATSDPGTGNQPQHF. The CDR3 bases are TGTGCCACCAGTGACCCCGGGACAGGGAATCAGCCCCAGCATTTT.

This chain joins TRBV30 and TRBJ2-1; D unresolved. CDR1 and CDR2 from the germline V gene are GTSNPN and SVGIG (reference sequence). Trimming removed 5 bases from V and 7 bases from J, with 12 bases in between. CDR3 length: 12 amino acids. The CDR3 spells CAWFDTTNEQFF. The CDR3 nucleotides read TGTGCCTGGTTTGATACGACGAATGAGCAGTTCTTC.

The chain couples TRBV7-2 to TRBJ1-2, with a tentative D call TRBD1 (6 bases). Trimming shortened V by 5 bases and J by 4 bases, and 14 bases separated the two germline ends. The CDR3 is made up of 14 amino acids. From germline, CDR1 is SGHTA and CDR2 FQGNSA. For the CDR3, the DNA is TGTGCCAGCAGCCATTACCGACAGGTCTATGGCTACACCTTC. Translating gives CASSHYRQVYGYTF.

The genes are TRBV10-1 and TRBJ2-7; the D gene is possibly TRBD2 (6 bases). CDR1 WNHNN and CDR2 SYGVQD come from the germline V gene (reference sequence). The CDR3 length is 14 residues. V shed 3 bases and J shed 7 bases, with 16 bases lying between them. CDR3 bases: TGCGCCAGCAGTGATCTAGCGCCTATCGGAGAGCAGTACTTC. It encodes CASSDLAPIGEQYF.